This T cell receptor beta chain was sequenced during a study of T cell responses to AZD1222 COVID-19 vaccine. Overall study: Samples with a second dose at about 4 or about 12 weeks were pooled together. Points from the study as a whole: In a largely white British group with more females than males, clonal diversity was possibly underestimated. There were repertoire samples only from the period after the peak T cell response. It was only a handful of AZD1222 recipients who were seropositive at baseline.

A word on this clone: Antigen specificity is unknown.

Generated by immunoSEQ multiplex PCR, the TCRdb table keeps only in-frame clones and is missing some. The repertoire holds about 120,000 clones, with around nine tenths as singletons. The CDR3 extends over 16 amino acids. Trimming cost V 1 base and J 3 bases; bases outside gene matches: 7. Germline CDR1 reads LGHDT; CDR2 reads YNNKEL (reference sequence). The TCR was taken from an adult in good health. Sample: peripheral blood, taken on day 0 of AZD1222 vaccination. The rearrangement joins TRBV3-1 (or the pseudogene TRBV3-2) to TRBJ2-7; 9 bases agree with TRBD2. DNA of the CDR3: TGTGCCAGCAGCCAAGGGCTAGCGGGGAGATACTACGAGCAGTACTTC. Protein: CASSQGLAGRYYEQYF.